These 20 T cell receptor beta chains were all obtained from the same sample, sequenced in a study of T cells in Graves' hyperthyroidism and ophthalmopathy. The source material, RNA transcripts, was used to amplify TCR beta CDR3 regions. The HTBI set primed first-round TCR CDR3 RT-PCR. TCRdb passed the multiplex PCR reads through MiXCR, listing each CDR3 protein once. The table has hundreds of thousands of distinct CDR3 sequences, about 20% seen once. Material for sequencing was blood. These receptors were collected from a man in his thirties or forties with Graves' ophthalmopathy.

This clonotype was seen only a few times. The CDR3 region has the DNA TGTGCCAGCAGCTTAACAACCGGGACTAGCGGGAGGGCCAGGTTCTTC. This translates into CASSLTTGTSGRARFF. The J gene is TRBJ2-1, the V gene TRBV11-2; 16 nucleotides align to TRBD2. V lost 2 bases, J lost 15 bases, and 10 bases stayed unmatched. The CDR3 totals 16 residues. Per the germline V gene, CDR1 is SGHAT and CDR2 is FQNNGV.

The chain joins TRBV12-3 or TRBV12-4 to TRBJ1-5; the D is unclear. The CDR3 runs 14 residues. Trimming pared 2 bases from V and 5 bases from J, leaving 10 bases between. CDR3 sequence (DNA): TGTGCCAGCAGTTTATCGGAAGCGCATCAGCCCCAGCATTTT. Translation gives CASSLSEAHQPQHF.

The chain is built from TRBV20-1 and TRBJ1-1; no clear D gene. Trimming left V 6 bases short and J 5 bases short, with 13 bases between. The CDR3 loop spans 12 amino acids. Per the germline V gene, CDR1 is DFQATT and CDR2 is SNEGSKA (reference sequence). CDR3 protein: CSAPGPKTEAFF. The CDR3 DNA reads TGCAGTGCCCCCGGTCCCAAGACTGAAGCTTTCTTT.

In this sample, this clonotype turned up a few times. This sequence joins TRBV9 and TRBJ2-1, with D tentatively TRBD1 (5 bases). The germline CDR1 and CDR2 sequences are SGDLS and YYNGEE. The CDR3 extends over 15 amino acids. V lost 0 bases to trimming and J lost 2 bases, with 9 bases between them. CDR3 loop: CASSVATGPYNEQFF. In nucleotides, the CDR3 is TGTGCCAGCAGCGTAGCTACAGGACCCTACAATGAGCAGTTCTTC.

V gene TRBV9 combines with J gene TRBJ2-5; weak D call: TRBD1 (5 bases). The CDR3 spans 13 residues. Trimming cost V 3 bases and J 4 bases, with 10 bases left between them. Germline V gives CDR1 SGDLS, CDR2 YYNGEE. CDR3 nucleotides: TGTGCCAGCAGCGGCGACAGACCAGAGACCCAGTACTTC. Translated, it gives CASSGDRPETQYF. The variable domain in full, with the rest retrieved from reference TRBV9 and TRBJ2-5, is DSGVTQTPKHLITATGQRVTLRCSPRSGDLSVYWYQQSLDQGLQFLIQYYNGEERAKGNILERFSAQQFPDLHSELNLSSLELGDSALYFCASSGDRPETQYFGPGTRLLVL.

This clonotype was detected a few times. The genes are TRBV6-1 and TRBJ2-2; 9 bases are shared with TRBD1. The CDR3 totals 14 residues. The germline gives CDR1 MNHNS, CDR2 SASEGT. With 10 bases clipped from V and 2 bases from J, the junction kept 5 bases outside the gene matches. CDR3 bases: TGTGCCACCTCGGGACAGGGAAACACCGGGGAGCTGTTTTTT. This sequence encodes CATSGQGNTGELFF.

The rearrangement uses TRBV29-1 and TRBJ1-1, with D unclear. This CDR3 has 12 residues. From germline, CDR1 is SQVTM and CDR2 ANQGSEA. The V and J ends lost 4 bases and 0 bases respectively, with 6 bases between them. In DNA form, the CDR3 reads TGCAGCGTTGGGGATATGAACACTGAAGCTTTCTTT. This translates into CSVGDMNTEAFF.

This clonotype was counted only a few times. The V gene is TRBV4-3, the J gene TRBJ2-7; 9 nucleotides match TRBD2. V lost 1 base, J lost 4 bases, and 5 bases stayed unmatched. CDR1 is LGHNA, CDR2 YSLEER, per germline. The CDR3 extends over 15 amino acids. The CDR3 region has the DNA TGCGCCAGCAGCCAAGCTATTAGCGGGAGTTACGAGCAGTACTTC. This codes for CASSQAISGSYEQYF.

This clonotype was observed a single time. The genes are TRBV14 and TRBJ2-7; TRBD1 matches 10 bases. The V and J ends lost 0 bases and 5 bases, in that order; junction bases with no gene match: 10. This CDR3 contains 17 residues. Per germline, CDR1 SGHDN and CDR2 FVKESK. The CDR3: CASSQERSGQGFHEQYF. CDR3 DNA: TGTGCCAGCAGCCAAGAAAGGTCGGGACAGGGGTTCCACGAGCAGTACTTC.

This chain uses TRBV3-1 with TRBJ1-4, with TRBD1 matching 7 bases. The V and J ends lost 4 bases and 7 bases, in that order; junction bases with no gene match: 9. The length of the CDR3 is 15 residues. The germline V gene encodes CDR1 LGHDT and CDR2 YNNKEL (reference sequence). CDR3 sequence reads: CASSPPGGLTEKLFF. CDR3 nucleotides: TGTGCCAGCAGCCCCCCAGGGGGTTTAACTGAAAAACTGTTTTTT.

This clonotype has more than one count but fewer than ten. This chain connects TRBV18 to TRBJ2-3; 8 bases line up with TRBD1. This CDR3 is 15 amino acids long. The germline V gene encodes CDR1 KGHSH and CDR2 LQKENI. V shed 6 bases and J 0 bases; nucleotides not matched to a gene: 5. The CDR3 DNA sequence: TGTGCCAGCTCGCAGACAGGGGTTAGCACAGATACGCAGTATTTT. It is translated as CASSQTGVSTDTQYF.

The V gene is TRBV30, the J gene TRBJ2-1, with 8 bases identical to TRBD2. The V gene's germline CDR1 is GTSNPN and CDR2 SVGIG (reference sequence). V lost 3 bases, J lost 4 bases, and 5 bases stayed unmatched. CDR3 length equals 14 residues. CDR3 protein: CAWRGSGAYNEQFF. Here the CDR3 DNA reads TGTGCCTGGAGAGGTAGCGGGGCTTACAATGAGCAGTTCTTC.

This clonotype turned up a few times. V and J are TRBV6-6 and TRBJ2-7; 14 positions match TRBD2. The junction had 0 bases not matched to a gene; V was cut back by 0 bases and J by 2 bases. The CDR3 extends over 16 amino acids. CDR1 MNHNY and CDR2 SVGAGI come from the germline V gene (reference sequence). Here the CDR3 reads CASSYSTSGRAYEQYF. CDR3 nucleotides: TGTGCCAGCAGTTACTCGACTAGCGGGAGGGCCTACGAGCAGTACTTC.

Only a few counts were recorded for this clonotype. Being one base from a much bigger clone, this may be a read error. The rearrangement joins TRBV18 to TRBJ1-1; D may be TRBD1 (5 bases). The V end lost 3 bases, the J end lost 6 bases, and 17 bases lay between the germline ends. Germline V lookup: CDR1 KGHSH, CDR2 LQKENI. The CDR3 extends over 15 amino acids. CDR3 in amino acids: CASSPARGVGPEAFF. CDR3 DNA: TGTGCCAGCTCACCGGCACGAGGGGTCGGTCCTGAAGCTTTCTTT.

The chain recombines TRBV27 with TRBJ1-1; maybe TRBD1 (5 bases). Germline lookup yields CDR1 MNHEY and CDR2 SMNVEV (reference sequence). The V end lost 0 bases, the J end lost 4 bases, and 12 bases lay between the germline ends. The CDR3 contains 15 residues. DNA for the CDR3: TGTGCCAGCAGTTTATCGGGGGGTTCGGGCACTGAAGCTTTCTTT. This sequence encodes CASSLSGGSGTEAFF.

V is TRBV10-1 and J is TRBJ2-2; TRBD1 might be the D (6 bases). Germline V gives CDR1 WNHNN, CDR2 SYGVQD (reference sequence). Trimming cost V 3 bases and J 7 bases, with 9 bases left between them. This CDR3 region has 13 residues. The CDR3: CASSEGGLGELFF. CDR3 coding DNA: TGCGCCAGCAGTGAAGGGGGTCTCGGGGAGCTGTTTTTT.

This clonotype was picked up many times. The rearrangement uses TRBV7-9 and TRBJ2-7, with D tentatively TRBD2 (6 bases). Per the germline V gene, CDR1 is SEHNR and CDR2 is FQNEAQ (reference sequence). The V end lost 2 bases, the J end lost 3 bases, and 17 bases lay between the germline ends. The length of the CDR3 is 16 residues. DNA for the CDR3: TGTGCCAGCAGCTTATGGAGGGATGGCGCCTTCTACGAGCAGTACTTC. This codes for CASSLWRDGAFYEQYF.

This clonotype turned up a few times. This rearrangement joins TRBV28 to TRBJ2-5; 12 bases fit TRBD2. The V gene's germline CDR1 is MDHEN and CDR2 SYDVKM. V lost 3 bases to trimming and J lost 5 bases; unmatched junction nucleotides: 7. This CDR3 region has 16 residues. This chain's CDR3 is CASSFMTSGRSETQYF. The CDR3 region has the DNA TGTGCCAGCAGTTTTATGACTAGCGGGAGAAGTGAGACCCAGTACTTC.

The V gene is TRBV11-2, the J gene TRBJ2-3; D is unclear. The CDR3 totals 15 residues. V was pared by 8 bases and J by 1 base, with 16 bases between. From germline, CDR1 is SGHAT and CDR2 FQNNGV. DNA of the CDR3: TGTGCCAGCTCCCCTGCTGGATTCGGCACAGATACGCAGTATTTT. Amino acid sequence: CASSPAGFGTDTQYF.

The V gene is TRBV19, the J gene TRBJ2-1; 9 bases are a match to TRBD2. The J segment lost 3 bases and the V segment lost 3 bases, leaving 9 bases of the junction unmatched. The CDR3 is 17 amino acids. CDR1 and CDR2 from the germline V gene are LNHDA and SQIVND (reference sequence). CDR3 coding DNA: TGTGCCAGTAGTATCCGCGGGGGGGACTCAATCTACAATGAGCAGTTCTTC. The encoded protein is CASSIRGGDSIYNEQFF.